Below, 7 T cell receptor beta chains from the same sample are listed, as sequenced in a study of tumor-infiltrating lymphocytes in oesophageal squamous cell carcinoma (dated by TCRdb to between 2015 and 2016). Library creation used PCR. The instrument given in TCRdb is Illumina HiSeq 2000. The public reads were reanalyzed by TCRdb: fastp trimming at Q25, MiXCR alignment, in-frame beta chains only. Rows merge per CDR3 protein into single entries with the most common DNA and genes. The sample contains more than 10,000 distinct CDR3 sequences, around 60% of them found a single time. Of the sample, 30% to 35% falls within the top ten clones. Sequenced input: esophageal tumor tissue. These receptors were taken from a female donor with esophageal squamous cell carcinoma.

This clonotype has just a few counts. An end of the junction differs from the germline gene, which may be a read error. This chain links TRBV7-3 with TRBJ2-1; a weak D match, TRBD2 (6 bases). This CDR3 has 16 amino acids. The germline V gene encodes CDR1 SGHTA and CDR2 FQGTGA. CDR3 nucleotides: TGTGCCAGCAGCCCGGGGGACGTCAGGCCCTACGATGAGCAGTTCTTC. It translates to CASSPGDVRPYDEQFF.

The genes are TRBV2 and TRBJ2-6, with TRBD1 as a possible D gene (6 bases). Gene TRBJ2-5 matches the end of the DNA better, so the J call may be wrong. This CDR3 spans 13 amino acids. CDR1 SNHLY and CDR2 FYNNEI come from the germline V gene. The DNA of the CDR3 is TGTGCCAGCAGTTTCGGACAGCAAGAGACCCAGTACTTC. Protein sequence: CASSFGQQETQYF.

The chain joins TRBV28 to TRBJ2-1, with 12 bases matching TRBD2. Germline V gene sequence: CDR1 MDHEN, CDR2 SYDVKM. Trimming at V came to 3 bases and at J to 8 bases, leaving 5 bases not matched to a gene. This CDR3 is built from 15 residues. The CDR3 region is CASSFLAGGGDEQFF. The CDR3 bases are TGTGCCAGCAGTTTTCTAGCGGGAGGGGGAGATGAGCAGTTCTTC.

The sample holds a few counts of this clonotype. The rearrangement links TRBV7-8 to TRBJ2-1; TRBD1 matches 9 bases. CDR1 SGHVS and CDR2 FQNEAQ come from the germline V gene. The CDR3 runs 15 residues. J gave up 10 bases and V 5 bases, and 12 bases lay outside the gene matches. The CDR3 coding sequence is TGTGCCAGCAGCGAAGGACAGGGGCCCTCCTACGAGCAGTTCTTC. Protein product: CASSEGQGPSYEQFF.

The chain employs TRBV18 and TRBJ2-5; D unresolved. CDR1 is KGHSH, CDR2 LQKENI, per germline. The V and J ends lost 3 bases and 5 bases respectively, with 7 bases between them. The CDR3 sequence is 12 residues long. This chain's CDR3 is CASSPGVETQYF. In DNA form, the CDR3 reads TGTGCCAGCTCACCCGGTGTGGAGACCCAGTACTTC.

The table lists this clonotype with a few counts. This chain uses TRBV7-2 with TRBJ1-1; 7 bases are a match to TRBD1. The CDR3 has 14 amino acids. Germline V lookup: CDR1 SGHTA, CDR2 FQGNSA. Trimming removed 1 base from V and 2 bases from J; junction bases left unmatched: 1. CDR3 sequence (DNA): TGTGCCAGCAGCTTAGACAGGGGAAACACTGAAGCTTTCTTT. Translation gives CASSLDRGNTEAFF.

This clonotype appeared once. Just one base apart from a much larger clone, this may be a read error. The chain recombines TRBV7-8 with TRBJ2-5, with 13 bases identical to TRBD2. CDR3 length equals 15 residues. Germline V gene lookup returns CDR1 SGHVS and CDR2 FQNEAQ. The V gene end was trimmed by 5 bases and the J gene end by 11 bases; junction bases not matched to a gene: 11. CDR3 loop: CASSHGTSGDNEQYF. The CDR3 region has the DNA TGTGCCAGCAGCCATGGGACTAGCGGGGACAATGAGCAGTACTTC.